This T cell receptor (beta chain) was recorded in a study of cytomegalovirus exposure and HLA in healthy donors. Germline V gives CDR1 MNHNY, CDR2 SVGAGI (reference sequence). The CDR3 has 15 residues. General study points: Researchers catalogued approximately 170 TCR beta chains as cytomegalovirus-associated. There were a few CMV-associated chains whose specificity for CMV antigens was confirmed in vitro.

Both 60 Vbeta primers and 13 Jbeta primers went into the PCR. The protocol was immunoSEQ multiplex PCR, while the TCRdb copy is restricted to in-frame clones and leaves out a portion. The table shows roughly 120,000 clones, with approximately 76% occurring only once. On this clone itself: Its cognate antigen is unknown. An end of the junction does not agree with germline; a read error may underlie this.

Sequencing input: PBMCs. This sequence originates from a man aged 40-50 years in good health and CMV-seronegative. The chain carries TRBV6-6 and TRBJ2-5; D possibly corresponds to TRBD2 (6 bases). The CDR3 sequence is CASSYSQGGGGTQYF. The CDR3 bases are TGTGCCAGCAGCTACTCCCAGGGAGGAGGCGGGACCCAGTACTTC.